This passage covers 27 T cell receptor beta chains from one sample sequenced in a study of cytomegalovirus exposure and HLA in healthy donors. Libraries were prepared by immunoSEQ multiplex PCR; TCRdb keeps only in-frame clonotypes and omits some of them. The sample records tens of thousands of clones, over 95% being singletons. Sequences were obtained from PBMCs. Receptors originate from a woman younger than 30 in good health and CMV-seropositive.

This chain joins TRBV19 and TRBJ1-2, with D perhaps TRBD1 (6 bases). The V and J ends lost 6 bases and 8 bases respectively, with 16 bases between them. This CDR3 spans 13 amino acids. The germline CDR1 and CDR2 sequences are LNHDA and SQIVND (reference sequence). CDR3 amino acids: CASRAGQPLGYTF. The CDR3 DNA follows: TGTGCCAGTAGAGCGGGACAACCTTTGGGCTACACCTTC. Filled out from reference TRBV19 and TRBJ1-2, the complete variable domain reads DGGITQSPKYLFRKEGQNVTLSCEQNLNHDAMYWYRQDPGQGLRLIYYSQIVNDFQKGDIAEGYSVSREKKESFPLTVTSAQKNPTAFYLCASRAGQPLGYTFGSGTRLTVV.

The chain couples TRBV10-3 to TRBJ2-7, with 10 bases identical to TRBD2. CDR3 length: 15 amino acids. Germline V CDR1 and CDR2: ENHRY, SYGVKD. Trimming removed 2 bases from V and 6 bases from J; junction bases left unmatched: 7. The CDR3 protein is CAISEPGLATSEQYF. CDR3 coding DNA: TGTGCCATCAGTGAGCCGGGACTAGCGACGAGCGAGCAGTACTTC.

The chain carries TRBV28 and TRBJ2-7, with 7 bases aligning to TRBD2. Per germline, CDR1 MDHEN and CDR2 SYDVKM. CDR3 length equals 13 residues. Losses at the gene ends were 8 bases for V and 5 bases for J; bases not matched to a gene: 9. In DNA, the CDR3 is TGTGCCAGCGGGCGGGAGCCAAGAGACGAGCAGTACTTC. Translation: CASGREPRDEQYF.

The V and J genes are TRBV2 and TRBJ2-1; TRBD2 agrees at 11 bases. The CDR3 spans 14 residues. The V segment lost 6 bases and the J segment 4 bases; nucleotides outside the gene matches: 2. From germline, CDR1 is SNHLY and CDR2 FYNNEI. The CDR3 sequence is CASRGLADYNEQFF. CDR3 DNA: TGTGCCAGCAGGGGACTAGCGGATTACAATGAGCAGTTCTTC. Full variable domain (missing parts from reference TRBV2 and TRBJ2-1): EPEVTQTPSHQVTQMGQEVILRCVPISNHLYFYWYRQILGQKVEFLVSFYNNEISEKSEIFDDQFSVERPDGSNFTLKIRSTKLEDSAMYFCASRGLADYNEQFFGPGTRLTVL.

A single count supports this clone. The chain joins TRBV18 to TRBJ1-1; D remains unclear. Trimming took off 7 bases at V and 4 bases at J, with 28 bases between the two ends. The length of the CDR3 is 18 residues. The V gene's germline CDR1 is KGHSH and CDR2 LQKENI. This CDR3 reads CASLQSAPNPASPTEAFF. The CDR3 DNA reads as TGTGCCAGCTTGCAGTCCGCGCCTAATCCCGCTAGTCCCACTGAAGCTTTCTTT.

V gene TRBV27 combines with J gene TRBJ2-1, with 8 bases lining up with TRBD2. The germline CDR1 and CDR2 sequences are MNHEY and SMNVEV (reference sequence). Trimming took 3 bases from V and 0 from J; bases not matched to a gene: 4. CDR3 length: 16 residues. The CDR3 loop reads CASSFGGASSYNEQFF. In DNA form, the CDR3 reads TGTGCCAGCAGTTTCGGGGGGGCTAGCTCCTACAATGAGCAGTTCTTC.

V and J are TRBV11-2 and TRBJ1-2, with D uncertain. Trimming stripped 1 base from V and 7 bases from J, with 10 bases between. The V gene's germline CDR1 is SGHAT and CDR2 FQNNGV. The CDR3 covers 13 residues. The CDR3 spells CASSLGAGTGYTF. CDR3 coding DNA: TGTGCCAGCAGCTTAGGCGCAGGTACTGGCTACACCTTC.

The J gene is TRBJ2-1, the V gene TRBV6-5; D is perhaps TRBD1 (7 bases). Germline assignment: CDR1 MNHEY and CDR2 SVGAGI. Trimming removed 4 bases from V and 15 bases from J, with 13 bases in between. The CDR3 has 11 residues. CDR3 nucleotide sequence: TGTGCCAGCAGTTGGGGGGACAGTTCGTTCTTC. Amino acids: CASSWGDSSFF.

The chain carries TRBV2 and TRBJ2-7; D ambiguous. CDR1 SNHLY and CDR2 FYNNEI come from the germline V gene. Trimming took off 4 bases at V and 5 bases at J, with 9 bases between the two ends. This CDR3 has 12 residues. CDR3 region: CASSVGRNEQYF. CDR3 nucleotide sequence: TGTGCCAGCAGTGTGGGCCGGAACGAGCAGTACTTC.

The chain is built from TRBV29-1 and TRBJ2-2, with 8 bases fitting TRBD2. Germline CDR1 and CDR2: SQVTM and ANQGSEA. With V trimmed by 2 bases and J by 5 bases, 13 bases remained unmatched. This CDR3 is built from 17 residues. The CDR3 DNA reads as TGCAGCGTTGAACACGGGAGCGGGAGAGGGCGGACCGGGGAGCTGTTTTTT. Its protein is CSVEHGSGRGRTGELFF.

The chain links TRBV7-2 to TRBJ2-1, with D possibly being TRBD1 (6 bases). This CDR3 has 16 residues. Germline values: CDR1 SGHTA, CDR2 FQGNSA. With 10 bases removed from V and 2 bases from J, the gap between germline ends came to 21 bases. The CDR3 is CAILLKQGGAYNEQFF. CDR3 coding DNA: TGTGCCATCCTCCTCAAACAGGGTGGGGCCTACAATGAGCAGTTCTTC.

The V gene is TRBV28, the J gene TRBJ2-7; D is unclear. The CDR3 contains 11 residues. From germline, CDR1 is MDHEN and CDR2 SYDVKM. V lost 2 bases and J lost 6, with 5 bases in between. DNA of the CDR3: TGTGCCAGCAGTTTACTGCGCGAGCAGTACTTC. Its protein is CASSLLREQYF.

The chain carries TRBV7-9 and TRBJ2-5; 8 positions match TRBD2. Germline CDR1 and CDR2: SEHNR and FQNEAQ (reference sequence). V gave up 4 bases and J gave up 5 bases; unmatched junction bases: 9. This CDR3 has 15 amino acids. The CDR3 region has the DNA TGTGCCAGCAGCTCGTACCCAGCGGGAGCGGAGACCCAGTACTTC. Amino acids: CASSSYPAGAETQYF.

The chain recombines TRBV29-1 with TRBJ1-1; the match to TRBD1 covers 9 bases. Germline V gene sequence: CDR1 SQVTM, CDR2 ANQGSEA. The CDR3 spans 12 residues. Unmatched junction bases numbered 4, after V lost 4 bases and J lost 7 bases. The DNA of the CDR3 is TGCAGCGTTGTACAGGGGGCCCATGAAGCTTTCTTT. It is translated as CSVVQGAHEAFF. The full variable domain, in which reference TRBV29-1 and TRBJ1-1 provide the parts outside the CDR3, is SAVISQKPSRDICQRGTSLTIQCQVDSQVTMMFWYRQQPGQSLTLIATANQGSEATYESGFVIDKFPISRPNLTFSTLTVSNMSPEDSSIYLCSVVQGAHEAFFGQGTRLTVV.

The rearrangement links TRBV5-1 to TRBJ2-3; a weak D match, TRBD2 (6 bases). Germline-derived CDR1 and CDR2 are SGHRS and YFSETQ. The V gene lost 6 bases and the J gene lost 7 bases, with 21 bases spanning the gap. This CDR3 has 15 amino acids. The CDR3 sequence: CASTSGTSVKNTQYF. In nucleotides, the CDR3 is TGCGCCAGCACCTCCGGGACTTCGGTTAAGAATACGCAGTATTTT.

V usage is TRBV7-9 and J usage is TRBJ2-1; D may be TRBD2 (6 bases). V gave up 4 bases and J gave up 10 bases, with 17 bases separating them. Germline-derived CDR1 and CDR2 are SEHNR and FQNEAQ (reference sequence). The CDR3 sequence is 14 residues long. The DNA of the CDR3 is TGTGCCAGCAGCTCACTTCGACTAGGCACGGAGCAGTTCTTC. This sequence encodes CASSSLRLGTEQFF. The variable domain in full, completed from reference TRBV7-9 and TRBJ2-1, reads DTGVSQNPRHKITKRGQNVTFRCDPISEHNRLYWYRQTLGQGPEFLTYFQNEAQLEKSRLLSDRFSAERPKGSFSTLEIQRTEQGDSAMYLCASSSLRLGTEQFFGPGTRLTVL.

The chain carries TRBV5-4 and TRBJ2-5, with a possible D match to TRBD2 (6 bases). V was cut by 4 bases and J by 5 bases, with 15 bases left in between. Germline loops: CDR1 SGHNT, CDR2 YYREEE (reference sequence). There are 14 residues in the CDR3. The CDR3 sequence is CASSNPDYPETQYF. Here the CDR3 DNA reads TGTGCCAGCAGCAACCCGGACTACCCGGAGACCCAGTACTTC.

The V gene is TRBV4-1, the J gene TRBJ2-6; D gene unclear. Germline V gene data show CDR1 as MGHRA and CDR2 as YSYEKL. The V and J ends lost 1 base and 4 bases respectively, with 11 bases between them. The CDR3 is 16 residues long. CDR3 in DNA: TGCGCCAGCAGCCAAGGCCCTCTTGGCGGGGCCAACGTCCTGACTTTC. It codes for CASSQGPLGGANVLTF.

CDR3: CASSFLAGRTDTQYF. CDR3 coding DNA: TGTGCCAGCAGCTTCCTAGCGGGACGCACAGATACGCAGTATTTT. The gene calls are TRBV7-2 and TRBJ2-3, with 9 positions matching TRBD2. Germline values: CDR1 SGHTA, CDR2 FQGNSA. The CDR3 runs 15 residues. Trimming at V came to 3 bases and at J to 1 base, leaving 2 bases not matched to a gene.

The chain is built from TRBV11-3 and TRBJ2-4, with TRBD1 identical over 7 bases. Germline trimming cut 3 bases from V and 0 bases from J; bases unmatched to any gene: 5. Germline CDR1 reads SGHNT; CDR2 reads YENEEA. The CDR3 runs to 16 residues. The CDR3 spells CASSFRDSRAKNIQYF. DNA for the CDR3: TGTGCCAGCAGCTTTCGGGACAGTCGAGCCAAAAACATTCAGTACTTC.

V is TRBV5-6 and J is TRBJ2-7, with TRBD1 matching 8 bases. With 4 bases clipped from V and 3 bases from J, the junction kept 6 bases outside the gene matches. The CDR3 sequence is 14 residues long. Germline V CDR1 and CDR2: SGHDT, YYEEEE. This chain's CDR3 is CASSAGTGNYEQYF. CDR3 coding DNA: TGTGCCAGCAGCGCCGGGACAGGCAACTACGAGCAGTACTTC.

J is TRBJ1-4 and V is TRBV11-2; 12 positions match TRBD1. The V gene's germline CDR1 is SGHAT and CDR2 FQNNGV. This CDR3 is 18 amino acids long. Trimming removed 0 bases from V and 7 bases from J; junction bases left unmatched: 9. The CDR3 nucleotides are TGTGCCAGCAGCTTAGACATCCGGGACAGGGGGCGGCGTGAAAAACTGTTTTTT. Translating gives CASSLDIRDRGRREKLFF.

The V call is TRBV4-1, the J call TRBJ2-3; 7 bases match TRBD1. This CDR3 region has 15 residues. V was pared by 4 bases and J by 1 base, with 5 bases of the junction left unmatched. CDR1 MGHRA and CDR2 YSYEKL come from the germline V gene. DNA for the CDR3: TGCGCCAGCAGCCTTACAGGGGTGGGCACAGATACGCAGTATTTT. It is translated as CASSLTGVGTDTQYF.

The V gene is TRBV4-3, the J gene TRBJ2-2, with TRBD2 matching over 15 bases. Trimming took 0 bases from V and 4 from J; bases not matched to a gene: 9. The CDR3 extends over 20 amino acids. Germline V CDR1 and CDR2: LGHNA, YSLEER. Written as DNA, the CDR3 is TGCGCCAGCAGCCAAGAGGTGGGACTAGCGGGGGGTCCCGCCACCGGGGAGCTGTTTTTT. This sequence encodes CASSQEVGLAGGPATGELFF.

The chain joins TRBV19 to TRBJ1-5; D perhaps matches TRBD1 (6 bases). The CDR3 runs to 17 residues. Germline CDR1 is LNHDA and CDR2 is SQIVND (reference sequence). Trimming shortened V by 3 bases and J by 5 bases, and 20 bases separated the two germline ends. DNA for the CDR3: TGTGCCAGTAGTATTCGTATACAGACAGGACGGGATCAGCCCCAGCATTTT. Residues: CASSIRIQTGRDQPQHF.

The chain employs TRBV21-1 and TRBJ2-7; the table's D call, TRBD2, has no DNA check behind it. TRBV21-1 is a pseudogene. The CDR3 consists of 16 residues. The CDR3 sequence: CASSKDPGLGDYEQYF. The DNA for the CDR3 is TGTGCCAGCAGCAAAGATCCGGGACTAGGGGACTACGAGCAGTACTTC.

V and J are TRBV5-1 and TRBJ2-7; TRBD2 matches 10 bases. The CDR3 consists of 15 residues. Germline CDR1 SGHRS, CDR2 YFSETQ. V trimming: 1 base; J trimming: 3 bases; junction bases outside the gene matches: 4. In nucleotides, the CDR3 is TGCGCCAGCAGCTTGTCTAGCGGGAGCGTCTACGAGCAGTACTTC. This codes for CASSLSSGSVYEQYF.